The clone carrying this T cell receptor beta chain was counted a single time. Its antigen is still unknown. The data are from a study of shared clonotypes between healthy human individuals. Whole-study results and caveats: Richness estimates generally favored naive over memory subsets. In the sorted subsets, rarefaction showed sequencing was incomplete despite large depth. All-four-donor shared clonotypes had higher generation probabilities than non-shared clonotypes did.

The germline V gene encodes CDR1 SNHLY and CDR2 FYNNEI. With V trimmed by 6 bases and J by 7 bases, 13 bases remained unmatched. The CDR3 contains 15 residues. Sequenced by immunoSEQ multiplex PCR; TCRdb stores in-frame clones only, minus some. This sample yields 2 million to 3 million clones, of which over 85% are seen a single time; roughly 0.36% belongs to the top ten. The material sequenced was naive CD4+ T cells from PBMCs. Subset noted: CD45RA+ positively selected. This receptor was identified in a man younger than 30 in good health. Some clones in this sample may be carry-over from other donors' samples. The chain recombines TRBV2 with TRBJ2-7; 9 positions match TRBD2. DNA for the CDR3: TGTGCCAGCAGCGAGGAGACTAGCGGTTACTTGGAGCAGTACTTC. It yields the protein CASSEETSGYLEQYF. Filled out from reference TRBV2 and TRBJ2-7, the complete variable domain reads EPEVTQTPSHQVTQMGQEVILRCVPISNHLYFYWYRQILGQKVEFLVSFYNNEISEKSEIFDDQFSVERPDGSNFTLKIRSTKLEDSAMYFCASSEETSGYLEQYFGPGTRLTVT.